This T cell receptor beta chain was captured by sequencing in a study of T cell responses to AZD1222 COVID-19 vaccine. Study findings and constraints: The number of AZD1222 recipients seropositive at baseline was only five to seven.

Trimming took off 3 bases at V and 4 bases at J, with 6 bases between the two ends. Germline CDR1 SQVTM, CDR2 ANQGSEA. The CDR3 is made up of 11 amino acids. Here immunoSEQ multiplex PCR was the method, and the copy in TCRdb shows in-frame clones only, minus some. The sample contains some 200,000 clones, under 95% of which appear only once. Second-dose timings of about 4 or about 12 weeks were pooled. Turning to this clone: The antigen is undetermined.

This receptor was taken from an adult who received the AZD1222 COVID-19 vaccine. The gene calls are TRBV29-1 and TRBJ1-2, with a tentative D call TRBD1 (6 bases). Sequencing was performed on peripheral blood, taken 28 days after the second AZD1222 dose. The CDR3 region has the DNA TGCAGCGTTGAGGGGGCCTATGGCTACACCTTC. Protein product: CSVEGAYGYTF.